This TCR beta chain was retrieved from a study of T cells after yellow fever vaccination. Turning to the study itself: Low-cell-number fractions underwent preparation using SMART-Seq v4 Ultra Low Input.

UMIs were added to TCR cDNA along with a universal primer site when it was made by 5'RACE template switching. One entry per CDR3 protein, called by TCRdb with MiXCR from the 5' RACE reads. The sample contains under 700,000 distinct CDR3 sequences, around a sixth of which appear only once. Unmatched junction bases numbered 13, after V lost 6 bases and J lost 2 bases. This CDR3 has 18 amino acids. Germline CDR1 reads LNHDA; CDR2 reads SQIVND (reference sequence). General study points: Repertoires obtained by FACS sorting could include abundant clonotypes that entered as contaminants from the bulk population. Post-booster samples contained most primary-vaccination clones (around 95% CD4, around 88% CD8).

As regards this clonotype: Its cognate antigen is unknown.

The specimen was PBMCs, collected about 5 days after the first yellow fever vaccination. The chain combines TRBV19 with TRBJ2-1; TRBD2 matches 10 bases. This sequence was found in a man aged 18-30 years who received the YFV17D yellow fever vaccine. The DNA for the CDR3 is TGTGCCAGTAGCGGTGGGCTAGCGGGGGCAGCTCCCTACAATGAGCAGTTCTTC. Translating it yields CASSGGLAGAAPYNEQFF.